This T cell receptor beta chain comes out of a study of blood T cells in healthy people across ages. Regarding the study as a whole: Compared with aged donors, long-lived donors showed fewer expanded clones, suggesting selection.

Investigators took about 9.1 milliliters of peripheral blood from every donor. There are 15 residues in the CDR3. J was trimmed by 1 base and V by 1 base; bases with no gene match: 3. Looked up from germline, CDR1 is MNHEY and CDR2 is SVGAGI. A J-beta primer mix and a sample-barcoded 5' primer were used in a second PCR of roughly 7 to 12 cycles. Each cDNA molecule received a tag from a template-switch adaptor that had 12 random nucleotides. TCRdb re-derived calls from the 5' RACE reads in MiXCR, one entry per CDR3 protein. The table lists about 640,000 distinct CDR3 sequences, about 54% of them singletons, with 30% to 45% in the top ten. This clonotype was seen a handful of times. Its antigen is unknown.

The chain carries TRBV6-5 and TRBJ2-5; 7 nucleotides line up with TRBD1. The sequencing sample was made of blood. The sequence came from a man aged 55-75 years in good health. This CDR3 is CASSYLGTAQETQYF. The CDR3 DNA is TGTGCCAGCAGTTACTTAGGGACAGCCCAAGAGACCCAGTACTTC.